These T cell receptor beta chains were read from a single sample in a study of CD8 T cells in ankylosing spondylitis. TCRdb recomputed calls from the 5' RACE reads with MiXCR, one row per CDR3 protein. The data show around 250,000 distinct CDR3 sequences, roughly 10% seen once. Sequencing was done on a sample of blood, either unsorted or a sorted T cell fraction (not recorded which). These receptors all stem from a male donor with ankylosing spondylitis or in good health (not recorded which). CDR3s include the opening cysteine and the closing phenylalanine or tryptophan. The order of the fields is J gene, V gene, D gene, clone size, CDR3 DNA, CDR3 protein. D genes are given only for firm matches. A row's size may be missing; if present it is once, few, many or a size class.

>TRBJ2-3|TRBV27|TRBD2|-
TGTGCCAGCAGTGTCGGGACTAGCGGGACAGATACGCAGTATTTT
CASSVGTSGTDTQYF
>TRBJ2-3|TRBV6-1|TRBD1|-
TGTGCCAGCAGTCCAGACAGGACAGGGTTGAATACGCAGTATTTT
CASSPDRTGLNTQYF
>TRBJ2-7|TRBV7-6|TRBD2|few
TGTGCCAGCAGCTTCGGGGGGGCTATCTCCTACGAGCAGTACTTC
CASSFGGAISYEQYF
>TRBJ2-5|TRBV3-1|-|-
TGTGCCAGAGACGACGCGGAGGGCCCGGGACAAGAGACCCAGTACTTC
CARDDAEGPGQETQYF
>TRBJ2-7|TRBV7-2|-|few
TGTGCCAGCAGCTTAGGGCTTGGAGAGCAGTACTTC
CASSLGLGEQYF
>TRBJ2-5|TRBV20-1|-|few
TGCAGTGCTAGAGTTATAGAAGAGACCCAGTACTTC
CSARVIEETQYF
>TRBJ2-1|TRBV20-1|TRBD2|many
TGCAGTGCACCGGGACTAGCGGCAATCAATGAGCAGTTCTTC
CSAPGLAAINEQFF
>TRBJ2-7|TRBV20-1|TRBD2|few
TGCAGTGCTAGAGACCCACTAGCGGGCCTCTCCTACGAGCAGTACTTC
CSARDPLAGLSYEQYF
>TRBJ2-5|TRBV6-5|-|many
TGTGCCAGCAGCCGCGAGGAGGCCCAGTACTTC
CASSREEAQYF
>TRBJ2-1|TRBV5-5|TRBD1|many
TGTGCCAGCAGCTGGGGGACAGTGTCTTACAATGAGCAGTTCTTC
CASSWGTVSYNEQFF
>TRBJ1-2|TRBV20-1|-|many
TGCAGTGCTAGGGGAGGGCCGGCCAACTATGGCTACACCTTC
CSARGGPANYGYTF
>TRBJ2-7|TRBV27|-|few
TGTGCCAGCAGTCGCCCCGGGAAAAGGACCTACGAGCAGTACTTC
CASSRPGKRTYEQYF
>TRBJ2-7|TRBV18|-|-
TGTGCCAGCTCACCAGTACAGGTGGAGGGTCCGTACTTC
CASSPVQVEGPYF
>TRBJ2-1|TRBV5-1|-|-
TGCGCCAGCAGCTTGGGACTGGACCGCCCGAGCTCCTACAATGAGCAGTTCTTC
CASSLGLDRPSSYNEQFF